These T cell receptor beta chains were read from a single sample in a study of T cells expressing NK-cell markers. TCRdb reworked the 5' RACE reads into one entry per CDR3 protein, no DNA. This sample's clone table lists roughly 160,000 distinct CDR3 sequences. Sequencing was done on a sample of blood T cells: a sorted CD56 or NKG2C T cell subset, CD4+ or CD8+ T cells, or bulk PBMC T cells (not recorded which). These receptors originate from a woman aged 18 to 75 in good health. CDR3s include the opening cysteine and the closing phenylalanine or tryptophan. Each record gives: J gene, V gene, CDR3 length, CDR3 protein.

TRBJ2-2	TRBV4-2	14	CASSQAGRGGELFF
TRBJ2-3	TRBV20-1	14	CSPLDRVRTDTQYF
TRBJ2-3	TRBV9	16	CASSVGAAQDTDTQYF
TRBJ1-3	TRBV20-1	14	CSAPDRAGGNTIYF
TRBJ2-2	TRBV4-2	13	CASSQDSSGELFF
TRBJ1-5	TRBV2	13	CASSRAVDQPQHF
TRBJ2-2	TRBV20-1	16	CSARWGTASNTGELFF
TRBJ1-5	TRBV20-1	14	CSARGGTRNQPQHF
TRBJ2-6	TRBV20-1	14	CSARIDPGANVLTF
TRBJ2-3	TRBV12-5	14	CASGLPGQGDTQYF
TRBJ2-2	TRBV5-1	15	CASSSDRVGTGELFF
TRBJ1-4	TRBV28	15	CASSSSGSTNEKLFF
TRBJ1-1	TRBV5-1	14	CASSLVGGSTEAFF
TRBJ1-1	TRBV20-1	13	CSANGVLNTEAFF
TRBJ2-7	TRBV28	17	CASSFNGLRRVNYEQYF
TRBJ2-1	TRBV2	15	CASIGRANSYNEQFF
TRBJ2-1	TRBV2	13	CASSITEDNEQFF
TRBJ1-3	TRBV12-3/TRBV12-4	15	CASSLDSHSGNTIYF
TRBJ2-7	TRBV20-1	15	CSARVPGQPGYEQYF
TRBJ1-1	TRBV7-2	15	CASSSVTGVYTEAFF
TRBJ2-5	TRBV14	15	CASSPLQGSRETQYF
TRBJ2-2	TRBV7-3	16	CASSLPGGPLPGELFF
TRBJ1-2	TRBV5-1	15	CASSSRQGQSSSSTF
TRBJ2-1	TRBV11-2	15	CASRPGQGLYNEQFF
TRBJ2-2	TRBV12-3/TRBV12-4	15	CASSLTTNRAGELFF
TRBJ2-7	TRBV25-1	14	CASSESAGIYEQYF
TRBJ2-1	TRBV6-4	16	CASSFSGRAPYNEQFF
TRBJ1-5	TRBV4-1	18	CASSQGTGPAYSNQPQHF
TRBJ2-5	TRBV10-3	15	CAISESGQRQETQYF
TRBJ2-3	TRBV9	16	CASSGTKRGTTDTQYF
TRBJ2-7	TRBV28	14	CASSSRDGSYEQYF
TRBJ1-1	TRBV2	15	CASRDHGGRDTEAFF
TRBJ2-1	TRBV5-1	14	CASSFSGGAWEQFF
TRBJ2-3	TRBV15	17	CATSRTSGRVITDTQYF
TRBJ2-7	TRBV5-1	15	CASSVKGGDVYEQYF
TRBJ2-5	TRBV4-2	17	CASSQGLTGLAGETQYF
TRBJ1-1	TRBV18	15	CASSRRGGLNTEAFF
TRBJ1-2	TRBV9	15	CASSALDRHNYGYTF
TRBJ2-3	TRBV7-2	14	CASSSNQRPDTQYF
TRBJ2-7	TRBV9	13	CASSVAVSYEQYF